These T cell receptor beta chains were read from a single sample in a study of T cell repertoires in ileal Crohn's disease. The method was immunoSEQ multiplex PCR; TCRdb's version includes in-frame clones alone and lacks a portion of them. The profile shows about 14,000 clones, 60% to 85% of them singletons. Sequencing was carried out using ileal tissue. The receptors were sampled from an adult with Crohn's disease. Each CDR3 is given with its conserved first and last residue.

v_call | cdr3_aa
TRBV4-2 | CASSQGQAEPYEQYF
TRBV6-6 | CASRGGRAHYEQYF
TRBV6-1 | CASSQVEETQYF
TRBV6-4 | CASSDASGGADTQYF
TRBV5-6 | CASSAHREGNEQFF
TRBV7-9 | CASNLQGDIGDTQYF
TRBV5-1 | CASRRASGGPTQETQYF
TRBV7-2 | CASSLVDSGNQPQHF
TRBV28 | CASSFLQGGTGELFF
TRBV30 | CAWSATSGPSYNEQFF
TRBV6-6 | CASSKRDSLYGYTF
TRBV5-1 | CASSFSQGVVGYTF
TRBV4-2 | CASSRTGRVDIQYF
TRBV4-1 | CAMGWGGNNQPQHF
TRBV28 | CASSLDGGPVNEQFF
TRBV28 | CASSLFIFDARQGDYEQYF
TRBV30 | CASWAGGLYEQYF
TRBV5-5 | CASSPGQGSYGYTF
TRBV5-1 | CASSLGGDTGGRETQHF
TRBV19 | CASSRLLAGPQETQYF
TRBV6-4 | CASSETVTKTTDTQYF
TRBV11-3 | CASKGQGRGEQYF
TRBV19 | CASSIKPANRPTSYEQYF
TRBV5-6 | CASSSMGQGASGQPQHF
TRBV19 | CASSILSYSNQPQHF
TRBV12-1 | CASSFKGRGAHNEQFF
TRBV7-2 | CASSLAHSNYGYTF
TRBV6-4 | CASSREQGGVTEAFF
TRBV4-2 | CASSQGLPGGFTGELFF
TRBV7-8 | CASSSSGGAKDTQYF
TRBV6-1 | CASTRDPQGASYTF
TRBV7-4 | CASSWTGTNTEAFF
TRBV29-1 | CSARRGSEQYF
TRBV6-1 | CASRQRGQPQETQYF
TRBV19 | CASSISLQPQHF
TRBV6-9 | CASSYSIRSTKVRETQYF
TRBV28 | CASSNLGGLAGQKETQYF
TRBV5-1 | CASSFQTGDGNTIYF
TRBV5-5 | CASSLRTGGYTGELFF
TRBV30 | CAWSWGQSSPLHF
TRBV15 | CATSRDPGSSYEQYF
TRBV7-2 | CASSLGEAGGRVDTQYF
TRBV11-2 | CASSLGIAGGLNEQYF
TRBV2 | CASIPGQGARSTEAFF
TRBV2 | CASSAQRGGEQFF
TRBV15 | CATSRDWSGAGTTRSGANVLTF
TRBV7-8 | CASSLNTDYGYTF
TRBV6-6 | CASSNGQGADQPQHF
TRBV2 | CASSDREEYNSPLHF
TRBV27 | CASSWRTGAGNTEAFF
TRBV2 | CASSSDRGSYEQYF
TRBV7-7 | CASSSTGGNTQYF
TRBV5-1 | CASSLAAGIIYGYTF
TRBV28 | CASTGTGFEKLFF
TRBV7-2 | CASSTTGTGVYGYTF
TRBV4-1 | CASSQDVRGSLTDTQYF
TRBV29-1 | CSVGTGNYGYTF